What follows are 2 T cell receptor beta chains derived from one specimen sequenced in a study of multiple sclerosis patients with progressive multifocal leukoencephalopathy. Libraries were prepared by immunoSEQ multiplex PCR; TCRdb keeps only in-frame clonotypes and omits some of them. The data show tens of thousands of clones, with roughly 85% seen just once and around 12% held by the top ten. Time point defined: time of PML onset. Sequencing was performed on PBMCs, taken from a patient treated with natalizumab. Every receptor here comes from a woman in her twenties or thirties with progressive multifocal leukoencephalopathy.

The chain couples TRBV6-5 to TRBJ1-5; TRBD1 might be the D (6 bases). V was cut by 5 bases and J by 2 bases, with 13 bases left in between. The CDR3 covers 15 residues. Germline lookup yields CDR1 MNHEY and CDR2 SVGAGI. CDR3 sequence reads: CASSPQGKGNQPQHF. In nucleotides, the CDR3 is TGTGCCAGCAGTCCCCAGGGGAAGGGCAATCAGCCCCAGCATTTT.

The CDR3 DNA reads TGCGCCAGCAGCCGGACTACAGGGACCTCTAATGAAAAACTGTTTTTT. Translation gives CASSRTTGTSNEKLFF. The rearrangement links TRBV5-1 to TRBJ1-4; the D gene is possibly TRBD1 (6 bases). The CDR3 extends over 16 amino acids. Trimming shortened V by 4 bases and J by 3 bases, and 16 bases separated the two germline ends. CDR1 and CDR2 from the germline V gene are SGHRS and YFSETQ.